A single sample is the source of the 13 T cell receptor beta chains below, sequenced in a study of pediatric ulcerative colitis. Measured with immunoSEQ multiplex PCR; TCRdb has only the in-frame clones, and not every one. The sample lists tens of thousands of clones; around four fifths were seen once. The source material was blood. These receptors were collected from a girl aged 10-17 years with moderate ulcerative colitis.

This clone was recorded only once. The CDR3 DNA reads as TGCAGCGTCGACACAGATACGCAGTATTTT. Residues: CSVDTDTQYF. The rearrangement uses TRBV20-1 and TRBJ2-3; D not certain. This CDR3 contains 10 residues. Germline lookup yields CDR1 DFQATT and CDR2 SNEGSKA (reference sequence).

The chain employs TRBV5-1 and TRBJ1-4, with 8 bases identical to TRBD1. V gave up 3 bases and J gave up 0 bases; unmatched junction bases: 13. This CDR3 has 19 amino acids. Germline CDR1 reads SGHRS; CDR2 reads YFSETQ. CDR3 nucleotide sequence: TGCGCCAGCAGCTCGAATCCGCCGGGACAGGATGCAACTAATGAAAAACTGTTTTTT. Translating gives CASSSNPPGQDATNEKLFF.

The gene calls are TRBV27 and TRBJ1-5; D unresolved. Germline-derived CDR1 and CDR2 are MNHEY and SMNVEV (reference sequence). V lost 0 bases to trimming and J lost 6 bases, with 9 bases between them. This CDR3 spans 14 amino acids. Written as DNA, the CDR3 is TGTGCCAGCAGTTTATCAGGAACGGGTCAGCCCCAGCATTTT. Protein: CASSLSGTGQPQHF.

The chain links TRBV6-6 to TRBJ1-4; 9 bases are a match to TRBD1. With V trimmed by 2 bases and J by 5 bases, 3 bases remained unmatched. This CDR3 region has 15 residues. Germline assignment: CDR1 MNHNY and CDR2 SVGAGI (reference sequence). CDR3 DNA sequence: TGTGCCAGCAGTTACACTGGACAGGGGAATGAAAAACTGTTTTTT. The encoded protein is CASSYTGQGNEKLFF.

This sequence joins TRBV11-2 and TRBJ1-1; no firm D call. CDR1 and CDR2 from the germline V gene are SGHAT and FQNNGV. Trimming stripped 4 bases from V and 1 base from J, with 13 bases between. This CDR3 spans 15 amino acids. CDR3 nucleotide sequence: TGTGCCAGCAGCTCTAACAGCAATGGGAACACTGAAGCTTTCTTT. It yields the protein CASSSNSNGNTEAFF.

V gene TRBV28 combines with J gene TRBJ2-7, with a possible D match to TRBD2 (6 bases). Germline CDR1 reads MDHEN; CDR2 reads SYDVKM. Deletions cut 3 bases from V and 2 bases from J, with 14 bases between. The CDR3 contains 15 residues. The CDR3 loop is CASSFSGGTTYEQYF. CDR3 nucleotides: TGTGCCAGCAGTTTTTCAGGCGGGACCACCTACGAGCAGTACTTC.

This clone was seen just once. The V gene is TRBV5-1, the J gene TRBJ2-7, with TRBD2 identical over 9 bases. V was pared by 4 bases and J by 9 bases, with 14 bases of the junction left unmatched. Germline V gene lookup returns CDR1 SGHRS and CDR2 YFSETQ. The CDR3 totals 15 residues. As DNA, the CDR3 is TGCGCCAGCAGCGGGGGGACTAGCAGCGGGGTGGTGCAGTACTTC. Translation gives CASSGGTSSGVVQYF.

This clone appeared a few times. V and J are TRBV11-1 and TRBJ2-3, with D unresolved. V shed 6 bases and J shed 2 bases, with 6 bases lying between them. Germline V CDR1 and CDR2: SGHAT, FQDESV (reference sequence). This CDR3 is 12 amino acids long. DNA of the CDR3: TGTGCCAGCAGATCCCCCACAGATACGCAGTATTTT. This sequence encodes CASRSPTDTQYF.

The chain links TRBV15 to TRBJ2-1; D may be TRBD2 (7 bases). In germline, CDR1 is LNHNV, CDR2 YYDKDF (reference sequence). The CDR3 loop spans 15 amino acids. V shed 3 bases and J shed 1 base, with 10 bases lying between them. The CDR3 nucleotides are TGTGCCACCAGCAGTGGGAGGGGGTCCTACAATGAGCAGTTCTTC. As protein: CATSSGRGSYNEQFF.

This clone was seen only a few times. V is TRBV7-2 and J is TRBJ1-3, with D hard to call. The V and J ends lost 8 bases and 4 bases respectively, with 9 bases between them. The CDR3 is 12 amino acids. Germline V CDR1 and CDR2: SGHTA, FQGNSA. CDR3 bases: TGTGCCAGCGGAACGGGAGGAAACACCATATATTTT. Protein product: CASGTGGNTIYF.

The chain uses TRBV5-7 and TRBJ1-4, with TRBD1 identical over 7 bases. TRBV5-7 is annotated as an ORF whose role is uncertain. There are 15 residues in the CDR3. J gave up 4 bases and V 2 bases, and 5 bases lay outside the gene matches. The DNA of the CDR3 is TGTGCCAGCAGCTTTCCGGGACAGTATAATGAAAAACTGTTTTTT. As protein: CASSFPGQYNEKLFF.

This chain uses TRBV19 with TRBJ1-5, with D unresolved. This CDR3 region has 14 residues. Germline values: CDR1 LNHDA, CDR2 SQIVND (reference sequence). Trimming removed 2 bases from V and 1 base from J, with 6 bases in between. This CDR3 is CASSISMSNQPQHF. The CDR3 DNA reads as TGTGCCAGTAGTATAAGTATGAGCAATCAGCCCCAGCATTTT. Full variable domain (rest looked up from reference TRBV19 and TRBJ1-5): DGGITQSPKYLFRKEGQNVTLSCEQNLNHDAMYWYRQDPGQGLRLIYYSQIVNDFQKGDIAEGYSVSREKKESFPLTVTSAQKNPTAFYLCASSISMSNQPQHFGDGTRLSIL.

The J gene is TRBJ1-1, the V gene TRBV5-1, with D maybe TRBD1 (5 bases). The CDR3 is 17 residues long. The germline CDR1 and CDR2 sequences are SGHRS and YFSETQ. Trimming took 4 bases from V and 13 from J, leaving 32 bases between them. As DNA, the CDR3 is TGCGCCAGCAGCGAGACAATCGGTGTCGTGGGGCCATTGAAGCTTTTCTTT. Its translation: CASSETIGVVGPLKLFF.